Listed below are T cell receptor beta chains from one sample, sequenced in a study of T-cell reconstitution after alpha-beta-depleted transplantation in children. TCRdb re-called the PCR reads through MiXCR, storing one row per CDR3 protein. The sample has more than 200,000 distinct CDR3 sequences, about 25% seen once. The material sequenced was PBMCs, taken before TCRalphabeta/CD19-depleted stem cell transplant. The receptors shown here come from a girl aged 2 to 10 with Fanconi anemia, due to receive a stem cell transplant. Each CDR3 is given with its conserved first and last residue. A D gene is named only where the DNA matches it firmly. Rows may omit the clone size; those that give it use once, few, many or a size class.

d_call,v_call,clone_size,j_call,cdr3_aa,cdr3_nt
.,TRBV21-1,few,TRBJ2-1,CASSKIRRDRGKNEQFF,TGTGCCAGCAGCAAGATTCGTAGAGACAGGGGTAAGAATGAGCAGTTCTTC
.,TRBV12-3/TRBV12-4,few,TRBJ1-1,CASSSAAGYTEAFF,TGTGCCAGCAGTTCGGCTGCCGGGTACACTGAAGCTTTCTTT
TRBD2,TRBV7-8,few,TRBJ2-5,CASSLVWRGAEETQYF,TGTGCCAGCAGCTTAGTGTGGCGGGGGGCCGAAGAGACCCAGTACTTC
.,TRBV28,few,TRBJ1-1,CASSLAGWQTRRMGNTEAFF,TGTGCCAGCAGTTTAGCCGGATGGCAGACGCGTCGTATGGGGAACACTGAAGCTTTCTTT
TRBD2,TRBV12-3/TRBV12-4,many,TRBJ2-1,CASTIAAGGIYNEQFF,TGTGCCAGCACCATAGCAGCGGGGGGGATCTACAATGAGCAGTTCTTC
.,TRBV20-1,.,TRBJ1-2,CSARDNPYSNYGYTF,TGCAGTGCTAGAGATAACCCCTATTCGAACTATGGCTACACCTTC
.,TRBV7-9,.,TRBJ1-1,CASSQEGRNTEAFF,TGTGCCAGCAGCCAGGAAGGGAGGAACACTGAAGCTTTCTTT
TRBD1,TRBV6-4,.,TRBJ1-4,CTSCRGQGAPGPNEKLFF,TGTACCAGCTGCCGAGGACAGGGGGCGCCGGGGCCTAATGAAAAACTGTTTTTT
TRBD2,TRBV5-1,few,TRBJ2-1,CASSLDAGGGGNEQFF,TGCGCCAGCAGCTTGGATGCGGGAGGAGGGGGCAATGAGCAGTTCTTC
TRBD1,TRBV12-3/TRBV12-4,many,TRBJ2-7,CASSLGQGTSEQYF,TGTGCCAGCAGTTTAGGACAGGGGACCTCCGAGCAGTACTTC
.,TRBV12-3/TRBV12-4,many,TRBJ1-2,CASNGLNYGYTF,TGTGCCAGCAATGGCCTTAACTATGGCTACACCTTC
TRBD2,TRBV20-1,.,TRBJ2-7,CSASRRGGYEQYF,TGCAGTGCTAGCAGGCGGGGGGGCTACGAGCAGTACTTC
TRBD1,TRBV5-1,.,TRBJ2-7,CASSLGTGGVYSYEQYF,TGCGCCAGCAGCCTTGGGACAGGGGGCGTTTATTCGTACGAGCAGTACTTC
.,TRBV6-2/TRBV6-3,many,TRBJ1-1,CASSQQIRDEAFF,TGTGCCAGCAGTCAACAAATTAGGGATGAAGCTTTCTTT
.,TRBV5-1,.,TRBJ2-5,CASSLGQIETQYF,TGCGCCAGCAGCTTGGGACAGATAGAGACCCAGTACTTC
.,TRBV18,.,TRBJ1-5,CASSQQQEGPEPQHF,TGTGCCAGCTCACAACAACAGGAGGGCCCTGAGCCCCAGCATTTT
TRBD2,TRBV15,few,TRBJ2-5,CAAGQGGGLAGVSQYF,TGTGCCGCAGGACAAGGGGGAGGACTAGCGGGAGTAAGCCAGTACTTC
.,TRBV5-1,few,TRBJ1-2,CASSNSPGESYGYTF,TGCGCCAGCAGCAATTCCCCAGGGGAGAGCTATGGCTACACCTTC
.,TRBV27,many,TRBJ1-1,CASSLYPLNTEAFF,TGTGCCAGCAGTTTATATCCCCTGAACACTGAAGCTTTCTTT
TRBD2,TRBV28,few,TRBJ2-1,CASGILAGLNEQFF,TGTGCCAGCGGCATACTAGCGGGCCTCAATGAGCAGTTCTTC
TRBD2,TRBV20-1,.,TRBJ2-5,CSARGLAQETQYF,TGCAGTGCTAGGGGACTAGCCCAAGAGACCCAGTACTTC
.,TRBV12-3/TRBV12-4,many,TRBJ2-1,CASRLRTEQFF,TGTGCCAGCAGGTTAAGAACAGAGCAGTTCTTC
.,TRBV20-1,.,TRBJ2-7,CSPQTSSYEQYF,TGCAGTCCCCAGACTAGTTCCTACGAGCAGTACTTC
.,TRBV5-1,many,TRBJ2-1,CASSLGRAPDNEQFF,TGCGCCAGCAGCTTAGGCCGGGCACCCGACAATGAGCAGTTCTTC
TRBD2,TRBV6-2/TRBV6-3,.,TRBJ2-1,CASSYSSGRAQTRKNNEQFF,TGTGCCAGCAGTTACTCTAGCGGGAGGGCCCAAACAAGAAAAAACAATGAGCAGTTCTTC
.,TRBV24-1,.,TRBJ2-1,CATSDTRGDNEQFF,TGTGCCACCAGTGATACTCGCGGGGACAATGAGCAGTTCTTC
.,TRBV6-4,many,TRBJ2-2,CASSSLELFF,TGTGCCAGCAGTTCCCTCGAGCTGTTTTTT
TRBD1,TRBV29-1,many,TRBJ1-2,CSVDRTGNGYTF,TGCAGCGTTGACAGGACAGGGAATGGCTACACCTTC
.,TRBV29-1,.,TRBJ2-1,CSVDGGPYNEQFF,TGCAGCGTTGACGGGGGTCCCTACAATGAGCAGTTCTTC
.,TRBV5-1,.,TRBJ2-1,CASATRPYNEQFF,TGCGCCAGTGCGACAAGGCCCTACAATGAGCAGTTCTTC
.,TRBV7-1,.,TRBJ1-1,CASSSALLNTEAFF,TGTGCCAGCAGCTCTGCGCTCTTAAACACTGAAGCTTTCTTT